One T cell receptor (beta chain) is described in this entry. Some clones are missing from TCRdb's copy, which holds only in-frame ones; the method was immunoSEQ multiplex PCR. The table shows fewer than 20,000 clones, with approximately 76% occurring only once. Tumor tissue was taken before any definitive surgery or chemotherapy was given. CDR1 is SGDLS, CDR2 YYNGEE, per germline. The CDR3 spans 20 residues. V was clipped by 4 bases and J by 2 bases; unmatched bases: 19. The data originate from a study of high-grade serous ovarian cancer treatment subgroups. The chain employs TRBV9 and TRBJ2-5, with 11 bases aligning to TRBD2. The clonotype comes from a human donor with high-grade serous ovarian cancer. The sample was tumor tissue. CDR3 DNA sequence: TGTGCCAGCAGCCCCCGGCCCATGGCTAGCGGGGGGCTGTTACAAGAGACCCAGTACTTC. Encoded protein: CASSPRPMASGGLLQETQYF. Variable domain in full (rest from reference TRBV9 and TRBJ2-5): DSGVTQTPKHLITATGQRVTLRCSPRSGDLSVYWYQQSLDQGLQFLIQYYNGEERAKGNILERFSAQQFPDLHSELNLSSLELGDSALYFCASSPRPMASGGLLQETQYFGPGTRLLVL.